This passage covers 27 T cell receptor beta chains from one sample sequenced in a study of blood T cell repertoires in COVID-19. The protocol was immunoSEQ multiplex PCR, while the TCRdb copy is restricted to in-frame clones and leaves out a portion. The sample has around 72,000 clones, roughly 88% seen once. The source material was peripheral blood. All receptors derive from a man aged 50 to 59 with acute or convalescent COVID-19.

This chain links TRBV6-5 with TRBJ1-2; the match to TRBD1 covers 8 bases. With 5 bases clipped from V and 5 bases from J, the junction kept 10 bases outside the gene matches. From germline, CDR1 is MNHEY and CDR2 SVGAGI. This CDR3 spans 15 amino acids. CDR3 amino acids: CASSRDRGIGYGYTF. The CDR3 nucleotides read TGTGCCAGCAGTCGAGACAGGGGAATAGGGTATGGCTACACCTTC.

The chain recombines TRBV3-1 (or the pseudogene TRBV3-2) with TRBJ1-4; 9 bases line up with TRBD1. Germline V gene lookup returns CDR1 LGHDT and CDR2 YNNKEL (reference sequence). CDR3 length: 18 amino acids. V lost 4 bases, J lost 3 bases, and 12 bases stayed unmatched. The CDR3 sequence: CASSPYMGQGVSNEKLFF. CDR3 DNA sequence: TGTGCCAGCAGCCCTTACATGGGACAGGGAGTATCTAATGAAAAACTGTTTTTT.

The J gene is TRBJ2-4, the V gene TRBV11-2, with 8 bases lining up with TRBD1. The CDR3 totals 14 residues. With V trimmed by 1 base and J by 5 bases, 1 base remained unmatched. Germline V gene sequence: CDR1 SGHAT, CDR2 FQNNGV. The CDR3 is CASSLVTGENIQYF. The CDR3, as DNA: TGTGCCAGCAGCTTAGTGACAGGGGAAAACATTCAGTACTTC. Filled out from reference TRBV11-2 and TRBJ2-4, the complete variable domain reads EAGVAQSPRYKIIEKRQSVAFWCNPISGHATLYWYQQILGQGPKLLIQFQNNGVVDDSQLPKDRFSAERLKGVDSTLKIQPAKLEDSAVYLCASSLVTGENIQYFGAGTRLSVL.

The J gene is TRBJ2-2, the V gene TRBV6-5, with 8 positions matching TRBD1. V dropped 6 bases and J dropped 1; count of bases not matched to a gene: 4. Per the germline V gene, CDR1 is MNHEY and CDR2 is SVGAGI. The CDR3 loop spans 15 amino acids. CDR3 amino acids: CASSWDRLNTGELFF. The DNA of the CDR3 is TGTGCCAGCAGCTGGGACAGGCTGAACACCGGGGAGCTGTTTTTT.

This clone was observed a few times. The J gene is TRBJ1-3, the V gene TRBV27; D gene unclear. This CDR3 comprises 14 residues. V shed 0 bases and J shed 4 bases, with 7 bases lying between them. In germline, CDR1 is MNHEY, CDR2 SMNVEV (reference sequence). DNA of the CDR3: TGTGCCAGCAGTTTATCGAGGGTCGGAAACACCATATATTTT. Protein sequence: CASSLSRVGNTIYF.

The chain joins TRBV6-1 to TRBJ2-7; perhaps TRBD1 as D (6 bases). The CDR3 has 14 amino acids. From germline, CDR1 is MNHNS and CDR2 SASEGT. Trimming cost V 0 bases and J 0 bases, with 6 bases left between them. In nucleotides, the CDR3 is TGTGCCAGCAGTGAAGCGGACAGCTCCTACGAGCAGTACTTC. Its protein is CASSEADSSYEQYF.

The DNA of the CDR3 is TGCGCCAGCAGCTTCTTATCTCCTCGATTCAGGACAGAGTCCCTCTACGAGCAGTACTTC. This encodes CASSFLSPRFRTESLYEQYF. The chain is built from TRBV5-1 and TRBJ2-7; D might be TRBD1 (6 bases). Germline lookup yields CDR1 SGHRS and CDR2 YFSETQ. With 2 bases removed from V and 3 bases from J, the gap between germline ends came to 30 bases. This CDR3 comprises 20 residues.

Only a few counts were recorded for this clone. The chain is built from TRBV4-2 and TRBJ2-5; D is undetermined. The germline CDR1 and CDR2 sequences are LGHNA and YNFKEQ. V shed 1 base and J shed 9 bases, with 15 bases lying between them. The CDR3 consists of 14 residues. The CDR3 here is CASSQVLRREAQYF. CDR3 coding DNA: TGTGCCAGCAGCCAAGTCCTAAGGAGAGAAGCCCAGTACTTC.

This clone has a single count. The rearrangement joins TRBV9 to TRBJ1-5; D possibly corresponds to TRBD1 (6 bases). There are 17 residues in the CDR3. The germline CDR1 and CDR2 sequences are SGDLS and YYNGEE. V gave up 4 bases and J gave up 2 bases, with 19 bases separating them. The CDR3 coding sequence is TGTGCCAGCAGCCCCTCCGATTCTTGGGGGCGCAATCAGCCCCAGCATTTT. This gives the protein CASSPSDSWGRNQPQHF.

The gene calls are TRBV9 and TRBJ2-1, with a possible D match to TRBD1 (5 bases). Germline V gives CDR1 SGDLS, CDR2 YYNGEE. V was shortened by 4 bases and J by 0 bases, with 11 bases between the two germline ends. The CDR3 is 15 amino acids. CDR3 loop: CASSPQGNSYNEQFF. The DNA for the CDR3 is TGTGCCAGCAGCCCCCAGGGAAACTCCTACAATGAGCAGTTCTTC.

This rearrangement joins TRBV5-4 to TRBJ2-3; D ambiguous. The CDR3 spans 15 residues. Trimming took 3 bases from V and 2 from J, leaving 13 bases between them. In germline, CDR1 is SGHNT, CDR2 YYREEE (reference sequence). This chain's CDR3 is CASSSTEATTDTQYF. Written as DNA, the CDR3 is TGTGCCAGCAGCTCCACCGAGGCCACCACAGATACGCAGTATTTT.

CDR3 region: CASSENRNYEQYF. In nucleotides, the CDR3 is TGTGCCAGCAGTGAAAACAGAAACTACGAGCAGTACTTC. V is TRBV6-1 and J is TRBJ2-7; D not certain. Per germline, CDR1 MNHNS and CDR2 SASEGT. CDR3 length equals 13 residues. Trimming stripped 2 bases from V and 3 bases from J, with 8 bases between.

This sequence joins TRBV5-1 and TRBJ2-1; TRBD2 aligns across 7 bases. CDR3 length: 14 amino acids. CDR1 is SGHRS and CDR2 is YFSETQ in the germline V gene. With V trimmed by 5 bases and J by 5 bases, 7 bases remained unmatched. The DNA for the CDR3 is TGCGCCAGCAGTCTCGGGGGGAAGAACAATGAGCAGTTCTTC. Amino acid sequence: CASSLGGKNNEQFF.

The CDR3 DNA reads as TGTGCCAGCAGTTACTTACAGGGGGCGGCCGAGCAGTACTTC. It is translated as CASSYLQGAAEQYF. The chain employs TRBV6-5 and TRBJ2-7; 9 bases agree with TRBD1. CDR3 length equals 14 residues. V dropped 1 base and J dropped 6; count of bases not matched to a gene: 4. CDR1 and CDR2 from the germline V gene are MNHEY and SVGAGI.

This clone was counted only a few times. The gene calls are TRBV5-1 and TRBJ1-1; 8 bases line up with TRBD1. This CDR3 comprises 14 residues. Germline-derived CDR1 and CDR2 are SGHRS and YFSETQ. The trim removed 3 bases at V and 7 bases at J, leaving 8 bases unmatched. The CDR3 spells CASSSTDRVGEAFF. The CDR3 bases are TGCGCCAGCAGCTCCACGGACAGGGTGGGTGAAGCTTTCTTT.

The chain carries TRBV6-1 and TRBJ1-2; 9 bases are a match to TRBD1. The germline gives CDR1 MNHNS, CDR2 SASEGT. The CDR3 runs to 15 residues. The trim removed 3 bases at V and 7 bases at J, leaving 9 bases unmatched. CDR3 coding DNA: TGTGCCAGCAGTGATTCCGGGACAGGGTGGTCTGGCTACACCTTC. It is translated as CASSDSGTGWSGYTF.

This clone has just one count. This chain links TRBV10-1 with TRBJ1-1; D gene uncertain. The V and J ends lost 3 bases and 1 base respectively, with 12 bases between them. This CDR3 has 15 amino acids. The germline V gene has CDR1 WNHNN and CDR2 SYGVQD (reference sequence). The CDR3 loop reads CASSDGESGNTEAFF. The CDR3, as DNA: TGCGCCAGCAGTGATGGGGAGTCGGGGAACACTGAAGCTTTCTTT.

For the CDR3, the DNA is TGTGCCAGCAGTGACCCAACACTAGCGGGGGGGCAGACCCAGTACTTC. Protein: CASSDPTLAGGQTQYF. This sequence joins TRBV6-1 and TRBJ2-5; 13 nucleotides match TRBD2. The CDR3 loop spans 16 amino acids. V trimming: 3 bases; J trimming: 6 bases; junction bases outside the gene matches: 7. CDR1 is MNHNS and CDR2 is SASEGT in the germline V gene.

This clone appeared many times. The chain carries TRBV6-1 and TRBJ1-3; no firm D call. The CDR3 runs to 12 residues. Germline V gives CDR1 MNHNS, CDR2 SASEGT. With 1 base removed from V and 7 bases from J, the gap between germline ends came to 5 bases. CDR3 sequence: CASSEGRNTIYF. CDR3 bases: TGTGCCAGCAGTGAAGGGAGGAACACCATATATTTT.

This clone was counted only a few times. This chain uses TRBV6-5 with TRBJ1-6; D uncertain. V was shortened by 5 bases and J by 10 bases, with 12 bases between the two germline ends. The CDR3 loop spans 13 amino acids. The germline gives CDR1 MNHEY, CDR2 SVGAGI. CDR3 in amino acids: CASSTRGWSPLHF. The CDR3 DNA reads TGTGCCAGCAGTACCCGCGGTTGGTCACCCCTCCACTTT.

The chain has TRBV9 and TRBJ1-4; 7 nucleotides align to TRBD1. Germline lookup yields CDR1 SGDLS and CDR2 YYNGEE. V lost 6 bases to trimming and J lost 6 bases; unmatched junction nucleotides: 11. CDR3 size: 15 residues. The CDR3 nucleotides are TGTGCCAGCACCCAATCGGGACAGCCCCATGAAAAACTGTTTTTT. Translated: CASTQSGQPHEKLFF.

The V call is TRBV11-2, the J call TRBJ2-5; 8 nucleotides match TRBD2. The J segment lost 10 bases and the V segment lost 1 base, leaving 8 bases of the junction unmatched. This CDR3 comprises 14 residues. From germline, CDR1 is SGHAT and CDR2 FQNNGV. This CDR3 is CASSLVSSGPIQYF. CDR3 coding DNA: TGTGCCAGCAGCTTAGTGTCTAGCGGGCCTATCCAGTACTTC. The full variable domain, completed using reference TRBV11-2 and TRBJ2-5, is EAGVAQSPRYKIIEKRQSVAFWCNPISGHATLYWYQQILGQGPKLLIQFQNNGVVDDSQLPKDRFSAERLKGVDSTLKIQPAKLEDSAVYLCASSLVSSGPIQYFGPGTRLLVL.

This chain joins TRBV5-1 and TRBJ1-2; D is unclear. This CDR3 contains 13 residues. Germline V CDR1 and CDR2: SGHRS, YFSETQ. The V and J ends lost 0 bases and 8 bases respectively, with 11 bases between them. The CDR3 DNA reads TGCGCCAGCAGCTTGGATAGCCCTGGCGGCTACACCTTC. This translates into CASSLDSPGGYTF.

This clone was detected only once. In the same sample, other DNA sequences code for this CDR3. V is TRBV11-3 and J is TRBJ2-2; a possible D gene is TRBD2 (6 bases). V shed 0 bases and J shed 5 bases, with 7 bases lying between them. Germline V CDR1 and CDR2: SGHNT, YENEEA. This CDR3 has 14 residues. The CDR3 DNA reads as TGTGCCAGCAGCTTAGATCGGGGGACCGGGGAGCTGTTTTTT. Encoded protein: CASSLDRGTGELFF.

V is TRBV30 and J is TRBJ1-4; D perhaps matches TRBD1 (6 bases). CDR3 length: 13 amino acids. V was clipped by 5 bases and J by 6 bases, with 13 bases between them. Germline CDR1 GTSNPN, CDR2 SVGIG (reference sequence). CDR3 in amino acids: CAWGRGGYEKLFF. CDR3 DNA: TGTGCCTGGGGGAGGGGGGGGTATGAAAAACTGTTTTTT.

This clone was seen once. This sequence joins TRBV2 and TRBJ2-1, with TRBD1 matching 7 bases. V trimming: 7 bases; J trimming: 5 bases; junction bases outside the gene matches: 8. CDR3 length: 14 residues. Germline loops: CDR1 SNHLY, CDR2 FYNNEI. CDR3 region: CASIGQVADNEQFF. CDR3 bases: TGTGCCAGCATAGGACAGGTGGCTGACAATGAGCAGTTCTTC.

This clone has just one count. J is TRBJ2-2 and V is TRBV9; D is unclear. The CDR3 has 16 amino acids. CDR1 and CDR2 from the germline V gene are SGDLS and YYNGEE. Deletions cut 0 bases from V and 4 bases from J, with 13 bases between. CDR3 DNA: TGTGCCAGCAGCGTAGGGCTACCGGCGGCCACCGGGGAGCTGTTTTTT. Translated, it gives CASSVGLPAATGELFF.